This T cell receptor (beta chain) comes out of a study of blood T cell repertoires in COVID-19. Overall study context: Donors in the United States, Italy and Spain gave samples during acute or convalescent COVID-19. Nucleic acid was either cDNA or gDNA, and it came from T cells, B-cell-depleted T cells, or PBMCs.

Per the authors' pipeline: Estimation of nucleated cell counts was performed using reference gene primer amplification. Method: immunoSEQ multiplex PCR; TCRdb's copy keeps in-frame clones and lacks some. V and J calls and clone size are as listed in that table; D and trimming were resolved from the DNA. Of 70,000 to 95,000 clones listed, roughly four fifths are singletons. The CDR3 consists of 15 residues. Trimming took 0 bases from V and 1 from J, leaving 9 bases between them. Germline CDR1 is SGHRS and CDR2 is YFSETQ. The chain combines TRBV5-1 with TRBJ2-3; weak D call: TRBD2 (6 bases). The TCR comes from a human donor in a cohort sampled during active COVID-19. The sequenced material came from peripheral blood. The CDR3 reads CASSLGPGGTDTQYF. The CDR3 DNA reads TGCGCCAGCAGCTTGGGCCCGGGGGGCACAGATACGCAGTATTTT.